This TCR beta chain was obtained from a study of cytomegalovirus exposure and HLA in healthy donors. The germline CDR1 and CDR2 sequences are LNHNV and YYDKDF (reference sequence). The CDR3 runs 17 residues. V shed 10 bases and J 5 bases; nucleotides not matched to a gene: 15. The PCR was carried out with 60 Vbeta primers and 13 Jbeta primers. The method was immunoSEQ multiplex PCR; TCRdb's version includes in-frame clones alone and lacks a portion of them. The table shows tens of thousands of clones, with about half occurring only once. This chain connects TRBV15 to TRBJ2-3; 13 nucleotides agree with TRBD2. Sequencing was done on a sample of PBMCs. This clonotype was obtained from a woman between 35 and 50 years old in good health and CMV-seropositive. DNA for the CDR3: TGTGCCATCAACGCCTTGACTAGCGGGGGGCCCGGAGATACGCAGTATTTT. Protein sequence: CAINALTSGGPGDTQYF.